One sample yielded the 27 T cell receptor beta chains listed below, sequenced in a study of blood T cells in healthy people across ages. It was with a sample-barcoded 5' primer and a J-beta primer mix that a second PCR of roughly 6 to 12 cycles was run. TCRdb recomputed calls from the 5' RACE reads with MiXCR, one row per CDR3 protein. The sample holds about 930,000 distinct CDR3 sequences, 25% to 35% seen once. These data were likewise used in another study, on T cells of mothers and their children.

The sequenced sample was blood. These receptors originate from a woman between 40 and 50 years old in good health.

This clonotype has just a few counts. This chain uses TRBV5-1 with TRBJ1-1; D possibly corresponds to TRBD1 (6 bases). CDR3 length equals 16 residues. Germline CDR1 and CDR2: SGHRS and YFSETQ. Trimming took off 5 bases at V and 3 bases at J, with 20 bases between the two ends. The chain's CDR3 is CASSSSRRGRDTEAFF. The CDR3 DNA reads TGCGCCAGCAGTTCCTCTCGCAGGGGAAGGGACACTGAAGCTTTCTTT.

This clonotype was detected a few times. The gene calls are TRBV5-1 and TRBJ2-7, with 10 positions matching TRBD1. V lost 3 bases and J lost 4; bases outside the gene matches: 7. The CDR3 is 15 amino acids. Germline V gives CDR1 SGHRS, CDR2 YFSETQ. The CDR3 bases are TGCGCCAGCAGCTCGGGGGACAGGGGAAGGTACGAGCAGTACTTC. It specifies CASSSGDRGRYEQYF.

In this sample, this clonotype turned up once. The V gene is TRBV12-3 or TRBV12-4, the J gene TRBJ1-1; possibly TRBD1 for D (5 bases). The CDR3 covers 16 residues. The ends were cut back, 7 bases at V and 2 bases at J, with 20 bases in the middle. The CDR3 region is CASTLGRGRSNTEAFF. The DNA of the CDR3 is TGTGCCAGCACCCTGGGGCGGGGAAGGTCCAACACTGAAGCTTTCTTT.

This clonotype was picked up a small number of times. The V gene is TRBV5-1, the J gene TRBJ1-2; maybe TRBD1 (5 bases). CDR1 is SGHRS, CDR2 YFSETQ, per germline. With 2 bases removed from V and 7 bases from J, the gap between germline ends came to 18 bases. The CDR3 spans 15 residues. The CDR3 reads CASSFGQPRQGGYTF. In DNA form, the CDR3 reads TGCGCCAGCAGCTTCGGTCAGCCAAGGCAGGGTGGCTACACCTTC.

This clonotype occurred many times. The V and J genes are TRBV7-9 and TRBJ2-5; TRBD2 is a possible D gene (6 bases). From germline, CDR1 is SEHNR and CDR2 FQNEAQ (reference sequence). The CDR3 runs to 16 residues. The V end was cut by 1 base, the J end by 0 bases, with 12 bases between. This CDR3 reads CASSLGGGTYQETQYF. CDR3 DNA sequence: TGTGCCAGCAGCTTAGGCGGAGGGACCTACCAAGAGACCCAGTACTTC.

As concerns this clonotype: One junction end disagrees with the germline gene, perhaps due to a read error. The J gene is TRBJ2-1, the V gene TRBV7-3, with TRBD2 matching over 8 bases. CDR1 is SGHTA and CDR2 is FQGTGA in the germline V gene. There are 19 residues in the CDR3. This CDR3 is CASSLDLPSGHSSCNEQFF. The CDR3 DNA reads TGTGCCAGCAGCTTAGATCTCCCTAGCGGGCACAGCTCCTGCAATGAGCAGTTCTTC.

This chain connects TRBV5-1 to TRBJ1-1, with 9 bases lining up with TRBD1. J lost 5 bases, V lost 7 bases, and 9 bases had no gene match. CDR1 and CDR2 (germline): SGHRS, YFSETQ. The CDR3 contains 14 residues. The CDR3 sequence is CASQTGTGITEAFF. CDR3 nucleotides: TGCGCCAGCCAAACCGGGACAGGGATTACTGAAGCTTTCTTT.

Here the CDR3 DNA reads TGTGCCGTGCGACAGGGGGCGGCTGGAAACACCATATATTTT. This gives the protein CAVRQGAAGNTIYF. This chain connects TRBV28 to TRBJ1-3; 10 nucleotides align to TRBD1. The CDR3 extends over 14 amino acids. The germline gives CDR1 MDHEN, CDR2 SYDVKM. V gave up 11 bases and J gave up 2 bases; unmatched junction bases: 6.

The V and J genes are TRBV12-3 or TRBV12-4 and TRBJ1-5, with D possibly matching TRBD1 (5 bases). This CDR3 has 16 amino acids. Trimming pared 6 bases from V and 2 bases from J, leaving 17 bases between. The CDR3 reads CASRSPGGEGNQPQHF. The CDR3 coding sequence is TGTGCCAGCAGGTCCCCCGGGGGGGAGGGCAATCAGCCCCAGCATTTT.

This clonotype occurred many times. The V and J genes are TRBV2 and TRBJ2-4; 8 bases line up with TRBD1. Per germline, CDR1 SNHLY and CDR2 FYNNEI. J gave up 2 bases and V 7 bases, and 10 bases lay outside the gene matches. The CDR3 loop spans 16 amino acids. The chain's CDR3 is CASTPTGDRSKNIQYF. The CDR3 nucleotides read TGTGCCAGCACCCCGACAGGGGATAGATCCAAAAACATTCAGTACTTC.

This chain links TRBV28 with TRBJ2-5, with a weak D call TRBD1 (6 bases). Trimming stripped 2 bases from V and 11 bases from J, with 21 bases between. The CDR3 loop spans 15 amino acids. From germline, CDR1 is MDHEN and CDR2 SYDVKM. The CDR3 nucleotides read TGTGCCAGCAGTTTACGGCAGGGGTCGGGTGATGAGCAGTACTTC. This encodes CASSLRQGSGDEQYF.

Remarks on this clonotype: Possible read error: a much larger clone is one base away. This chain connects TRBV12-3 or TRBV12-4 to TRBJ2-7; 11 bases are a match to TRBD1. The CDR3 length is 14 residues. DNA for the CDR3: TGTGCCAGCAGTCCGACGGGACAGGGGGTCGAGCAGTGCTTC. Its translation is CASSPTGQGVEQCF.

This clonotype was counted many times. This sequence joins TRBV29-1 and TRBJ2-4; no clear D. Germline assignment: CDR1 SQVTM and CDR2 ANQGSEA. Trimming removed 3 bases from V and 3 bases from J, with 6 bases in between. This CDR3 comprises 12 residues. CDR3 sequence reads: CSVDSDKNIQYF. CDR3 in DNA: TGCAGCGTTGATAGTGACAAAAACATTCAGTACTTC. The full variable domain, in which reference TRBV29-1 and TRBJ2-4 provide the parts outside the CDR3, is SAVISQKPSRDICQRGTSLTIQCQVDSQVTMMFWYRQQPGQSLTLIATANQGSEATYESGFVIDKFPISRPNLTFSTLTVSNMSPEDSSIYLCSVDSDKNIQYFGAGTRLSVL.

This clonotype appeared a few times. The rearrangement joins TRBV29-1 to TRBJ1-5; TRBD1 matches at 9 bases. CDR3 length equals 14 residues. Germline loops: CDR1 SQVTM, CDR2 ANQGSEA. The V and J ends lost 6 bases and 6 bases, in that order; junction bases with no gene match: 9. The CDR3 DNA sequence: TGCAGCGTGAGGACAGGGGCCGAAAGTCAGCCCCAGCATTTT. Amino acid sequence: CSVRTGAESQPQHF.

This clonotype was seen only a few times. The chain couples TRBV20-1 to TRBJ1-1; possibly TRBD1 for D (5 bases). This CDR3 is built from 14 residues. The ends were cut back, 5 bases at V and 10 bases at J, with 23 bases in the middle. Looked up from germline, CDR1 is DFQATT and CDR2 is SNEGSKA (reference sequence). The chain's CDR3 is CSAPEGPWALGAFF. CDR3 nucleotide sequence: TGCAGTGCTCCCGAGGGGCCATGGGCCCTAGGAGCTTTCTTT.

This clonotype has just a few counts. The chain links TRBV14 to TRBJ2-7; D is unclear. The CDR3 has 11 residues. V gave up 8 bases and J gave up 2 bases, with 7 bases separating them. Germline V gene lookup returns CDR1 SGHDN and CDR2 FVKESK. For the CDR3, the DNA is TGTGCCAGCGGCTGGACCTACGAGCAGTACTTC. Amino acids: CASGWTYEQYF.

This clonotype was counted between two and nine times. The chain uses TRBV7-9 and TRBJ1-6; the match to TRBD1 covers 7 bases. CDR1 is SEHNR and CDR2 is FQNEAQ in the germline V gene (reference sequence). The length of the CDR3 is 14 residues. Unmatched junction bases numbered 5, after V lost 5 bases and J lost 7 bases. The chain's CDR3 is CASSATGNNSPLHF. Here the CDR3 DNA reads TGTGCCAGCAGCGCGACAGGGAACAATTCACCCCTCCACTTT. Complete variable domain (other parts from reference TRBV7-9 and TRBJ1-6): DTGVSQNPRHKITKRGQNVTFRCDPISEHNRLYWYRQTLGQGPEFLTYFQNEAQLEKSRLLSDRFSAERPKGSFSTLEIQRTEQGDSAMYLCASSATGNNSPLHFGNGTRLTVT.

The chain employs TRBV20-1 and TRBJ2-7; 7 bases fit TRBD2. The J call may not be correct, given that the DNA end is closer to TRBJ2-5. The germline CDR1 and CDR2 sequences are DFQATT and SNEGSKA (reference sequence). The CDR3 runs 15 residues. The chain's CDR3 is CSAPPGGGWEETQYF. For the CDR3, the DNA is TGCAGTGCTCCCCCCGGCGGGGGTTGGGAAGAGACCCAGTACTTC.

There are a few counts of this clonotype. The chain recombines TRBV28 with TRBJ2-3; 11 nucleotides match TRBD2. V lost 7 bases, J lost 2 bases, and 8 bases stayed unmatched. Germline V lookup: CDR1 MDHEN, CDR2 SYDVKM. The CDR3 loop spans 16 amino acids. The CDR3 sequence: CASILGLADPTDTQYF. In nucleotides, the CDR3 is TGTGCCAGCATCCTGGGACTAGCGGACCCCACAGATACGCAGTATTTT.

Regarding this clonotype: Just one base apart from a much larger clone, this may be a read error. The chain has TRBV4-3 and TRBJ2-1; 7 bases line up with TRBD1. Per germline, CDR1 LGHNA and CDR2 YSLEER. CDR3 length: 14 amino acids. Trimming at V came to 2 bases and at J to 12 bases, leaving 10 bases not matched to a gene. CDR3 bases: TGCGCCAGCAGCCAACCGGGACAGTGGGATGGGCAGTTCTTC. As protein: CASSQPGQWDGQFF.

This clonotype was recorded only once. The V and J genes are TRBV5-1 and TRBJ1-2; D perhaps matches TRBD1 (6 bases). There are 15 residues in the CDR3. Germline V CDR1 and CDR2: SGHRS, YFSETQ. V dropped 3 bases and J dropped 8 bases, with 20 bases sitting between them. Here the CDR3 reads CASSWWTALWGGYTF. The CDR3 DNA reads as TGCGCCAGCAGCTGGTGGACAGCCCTATGGGGGGGCTACACCTTC.

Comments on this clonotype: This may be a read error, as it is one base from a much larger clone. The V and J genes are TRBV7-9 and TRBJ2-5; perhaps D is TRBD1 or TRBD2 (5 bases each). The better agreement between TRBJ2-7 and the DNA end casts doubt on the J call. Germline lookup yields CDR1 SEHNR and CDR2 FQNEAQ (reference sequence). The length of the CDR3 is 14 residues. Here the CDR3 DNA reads TGTACCAGCAGCTTAGTTCTGGGGGTCCACGAGCAGTACTTC. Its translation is CTSSLVLGVHEQYF.

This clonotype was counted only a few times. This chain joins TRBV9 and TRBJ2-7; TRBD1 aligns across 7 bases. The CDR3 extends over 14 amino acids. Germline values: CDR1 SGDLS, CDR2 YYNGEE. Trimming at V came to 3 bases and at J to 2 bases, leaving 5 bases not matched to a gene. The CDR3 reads CASSANRGPYEQYF. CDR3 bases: TGTGCCAGCAGCGCAAACAGGGGACCCTACGAGCAGTACTTC.

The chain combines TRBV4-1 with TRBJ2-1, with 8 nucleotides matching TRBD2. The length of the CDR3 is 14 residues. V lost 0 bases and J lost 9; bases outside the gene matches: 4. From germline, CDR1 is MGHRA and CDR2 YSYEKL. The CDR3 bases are TGCGCCAGCAGCCAAGAAATGGCGGGGGGTGAGCAGTTCTTC. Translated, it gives CASSQEMAGGEQFF.

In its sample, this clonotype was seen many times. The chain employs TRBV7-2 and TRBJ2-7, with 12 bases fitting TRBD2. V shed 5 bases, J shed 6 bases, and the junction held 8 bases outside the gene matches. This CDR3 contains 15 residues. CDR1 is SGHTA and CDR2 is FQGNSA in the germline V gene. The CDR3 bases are TGTGCCAGCAGCGGGCTAGCGGGGGGGCACCTCGAGCAGTACTTC. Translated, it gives CASSGLAGGHLEQYF.

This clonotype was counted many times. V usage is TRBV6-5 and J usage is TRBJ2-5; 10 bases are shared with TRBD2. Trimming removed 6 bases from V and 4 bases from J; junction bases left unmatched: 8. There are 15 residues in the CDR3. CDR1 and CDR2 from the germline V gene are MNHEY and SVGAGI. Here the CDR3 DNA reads TGTGCCAGCAGGGCGACTAGCGGGCTGTCAGAGACCCAGTACTTC. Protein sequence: CASRATSGLSETQYF.

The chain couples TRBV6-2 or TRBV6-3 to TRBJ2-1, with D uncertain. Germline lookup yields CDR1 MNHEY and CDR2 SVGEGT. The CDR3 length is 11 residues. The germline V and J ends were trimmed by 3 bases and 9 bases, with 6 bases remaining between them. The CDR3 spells CASSYPAEQFF. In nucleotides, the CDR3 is TGTGCCAGCAGTTATCCGGCTGAGCAGTTCTTC.